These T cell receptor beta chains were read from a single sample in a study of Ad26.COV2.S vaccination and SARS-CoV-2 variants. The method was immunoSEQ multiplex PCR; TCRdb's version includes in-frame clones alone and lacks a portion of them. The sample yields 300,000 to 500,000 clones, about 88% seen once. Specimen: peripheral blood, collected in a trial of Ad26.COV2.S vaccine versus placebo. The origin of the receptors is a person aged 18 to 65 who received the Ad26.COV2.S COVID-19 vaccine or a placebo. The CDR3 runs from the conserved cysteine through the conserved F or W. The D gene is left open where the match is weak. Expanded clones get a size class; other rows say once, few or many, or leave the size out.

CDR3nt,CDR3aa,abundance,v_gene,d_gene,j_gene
TGTGCCAGCAGCCCCCGCGGGGGTCTAAATGAGCAGTTCTTC,CASSPRGGLNEQFF,.,TRBV5-4,TRBD2,TRBJ2-1
TGTGCCACCAGCAGAGACGGGGGGCCCGTGGATGAGCAGTTCTTC,CATSRDGGPVDEQFF,.,TRBV15,.,TRBJ2-1
TGTGCCAGCAGCCCGGGATCAGGGACAGGGCAGTACTTC,CASSPGSGTGQYF,.,TRBV9,TRBD1,TRBJ2-7
TGTGCCAGCAGCTCCGCCGGGACAGTGTACAATGAGCAGTTCTTC,CASSSAGTVYNEQFF,.,TRBV7-9,TRBD1,TRBJ2-1
TGTGCCAGCAGCCTTGGACCGGGGGGTTCGCCCCTCCACTTT,CASSLGPGGSPLHF,.,TRBV5-8,.,TRBJ1-6
TGTGCCACCAGCAATCCGGGACAGGGGGCGGGGGAAGCTTTCTTT,CATSNPGQGAGEAFF,.,TRBV3-1/TRBV3-2,TRBD1,TRBJ1-1
TGCAGCGGTTCTGTGACAGGGGTTTATGGCTACACCTTC,CSGSVTGVYGYTF,once,TRBV29-1,TRBD1,TRBJ1-2
TGTGCCAGCAGCCGTTGGCGGGGGGGCACAGATACGCAGTATTTT,CASSRWRGGTDTQYF,.,TRBV7-2,TRBD2,TRBJ2-3
TGCGCCAGCAGTGAGTCGGAGGCCGAGCAGTACTTC,CASSESEAEQYF,few,TRBV10-1,.,TRBJ2-7
TGTGCCAGCAGCCCTGAGACATTTCAAGAGACCCAGTACTTC,CASSPETFQETQYF,.,TRBV3-1/TRBV3-2,.,TRBJ2-5
TGTGCCAGCACCAGACTAGCGGGGGGGCGAGGCACAGATACGCAGTATTTT,CASTRLAGGRGTDTQYF,.,TRBV2,TRBD2,TRBJ2-3
TGTGCCAGCAGTCGGACAGGAGGTAGACCTGAAGCTTTCTTT,CASSRTGGRPEAFF,few,TRBV28,TRBD1,TRBJ1-1
TGTGCCAGCAGTTTATCGTTTGACCATTCACCCCTCCACTTT,CASSLSFDHSPLHF,.,TRBV27,.,TRBJ1-6
TGCGCCAGCAGCTTGACTAGCGGGGGGGCCGAAGATACGCAGTATTTT,CASSLTSGGAEDTQYF,.,TRBV5-1,TRBD2,TRBJ2-3
TGTGCCAGCAGTGAGCGAACATACACTGAAGCTTTCTTT,CASSERTYTEAFF,.,TRBV6-1,.,TRBJ1-1
TGTGCCAGCATCGGGGGGCTCACAGATACGCAGTATTTT,CASIGGLTDTQYF,.,TRBV2,.,TRBJ2-3
TGTGCCAGCAGCGTAGATGTGTCAGGGCGCGGGGGCGGCTATGGCTACACCTTC,CASSVDVSGRGGGYGYTF,.,TRBV9,.,TRBJ1-2
TGTGCCAGCAGTCCTGGGACAGGGGCATGGGATACTTCAGGGCCCCAGCATTTT,CASSPGTGAWDTSGPQHF,.,TRBV6-6,TRBD1,TRBJ1-5
TGTGCCAGCAGATCCAGCGGTAATGAAAAACTGTTTTTT,CASRSSGNEKLFF,.,TRBV6-5,.,TRBJ1-4
TGTGCCAGCAGCCGGGACAGGGATGAAAAACTGTTTTTT,CASSRDRDEKLFF,.,TRBV2,TRBD1,TRBJ1-4
TGTGCCAGCAGTTCCGGGATCGAGCAGTACTTC,CASSSGIEQYF,few,TRBV6-6,.,TRBJ2-7
TGTGCCAGCAGTCCCCGCGGATCTGAGTGGGAAGAAGCTTTCTTT,CASSPRGSEWEEAFF,.,TRBV27,.,TRBJ1-1
TGTGCCAGTAGTTATGGAACAGGGGCCAACGTCCTGACTTTC,CASSYGTGANVLTF,.,TRBV19,.,TRBJ2-6
TGTGCCAGCAGCCCGCAGGGGGGGCGGGCTGAAGCTTTCTTT,CASSPQGGRAEAFF,.,TRBV5-5,TRBD1,TRBJ1-1
TGTGCCAGCAGCCTTCAGGGGGAGGCCCTCCACTTT,CASSLQGEALHF,few,TRBV7-8,TRBD1,TRBJ1-6
TGTGCCAGTAGGACCAAAGACAGGGGGATCTATGGCTACACCTTC,CASRTKDRGIYGYTF,.,TRBV19,TRBD1,TRBJ1-2
TGCGCCAGCAGCCCCGCGCTAAACTATGGCTACACCTTC,CASSPALNYGYTF,.,TRBV5-1,.,TRBJ1-2
TGTGCCAGCAGCTTAGTTGTGGGCGACCTGAACACTGAAGCTTTCTTT,CASSLVVGDLNTEAFF,once,TRBV7-6,.,TRBJ1-1
TGTGCCACGACAGGGGGCGATAACACTGAAGCTTTCTTT,CATTGGDNTEAFF,.,TRBV24-1,TRBD1,TRBJ1-1
TGCGCCAGCAGCTCAGGGACAGGGGGATTCTACGAGCAGTACTTC,CASSSGTGGFYEQYF,once,TRBV5-1,TRBD1,TRBJ2-7
TGTGCCAGCAGCCCCGGCGGATATAGCAATCAGCCCCAGCATTTT,CASSPGGYSNQPQHF,.,TRBV6-2/TRBV6-3,.,TRBJ1-5
TGTGCCAGCAGTTCCCTGGACGGCACTGAAGCTTTCTTT,CASSSLDGTEAFF,.,TRBV27,.,TRBJ1-1
TGTGCCAGCAGCTTCCCAGATACCCGAGAAGGAAACACCATATATTTT,CASSFPDTREGNTIYF,once,TRBV5-5,.,TRBJ1-3
TGTGCCAGTAGTATTGGGACTCGGCACACAGATACGCAGTATTTT,CASSIGTRHTDTQYF,.,TRBV19,.,TRBJ2-3
TGTGCCAGCAGTGAAACGGGACTAGCGGGCCAAGAGACCCAGTACTTC,CASSETGLAGQETQYF,few,TRBV6-4,TRBD2,TRBJ2-5
TGTGCCAGCAGCTCACCCTTCCGGGACAGGCCCTACGAGCAGTACTTC,CASSSPFRDRPYEQYF,.,TRBV5-6,TRBD1,TRBJ2-7
TGTGCCAGCAGTGACCGACAGGGGTTCGTTCGCAAAGCTTTCTTT,CASSDRQGFVRKAFF,.,TRBV6-1,TRBD1,TRBJ1-1
TGTGCCAGCAGCCCGGACAGGGGTGGATACGAGCAGTACTTC,CASSPDRGGYEQYF,.,TRBV7-6,TRBD1,TRBJ2-7
TGCAGCGCCCGGACAGGGGGGGATTATGGCTACACCTTC,CSARTGGDYGYTF,.,TRBV29-1,TRBD1,TRBJ1-2
TGTGCCAGCAGCCCGTTAGCGGGGGGATGGGGCACAGATACGCAGTATTTT,CASSPLAGGWGTDTQYF,.,TRBV11-2,TRBD2,TRBJ2-3